Listed below are T cell receptor beta chains from one sample, sequenced in a study of cytomegalovirus exposure and HLA in healthy donors. This table comes from immunoSEQ multiplex PCR, and its TCRdb copy is limited to in-frame clones, with some not included. The sample shows under 250,000 clones, about 90% of them seen only once. The sample was PBMCs. The receptors come from a woman aged 18-29 years in good health and CMV-seronegative. CDR3s include the opening cysteine and the closing phenylalanine or tryptophan. Fields, in order: D gene, V gene, J gene, clone size, CDR3 DNA, CDR3 protein. The D gene is left open where the match is weak. The size of a clone is reported for some rows only, either as once, few or many, or as a class for expanded clones.

NA	TRBV5-1	TRBJ2-7	NA	TGCGCCAGCAGCTCTCAGGGATTGTCCTACGAGCAGTACTTC	CASSSQGLSYEQYF
TRBD2	TRBV11-2	TRBJ2-2	NA	TGTGCCAGCAGCTTAGTAGGGACTAGCGGGAAAGCCGGGGAGCTGTTTTTT	CASSLVGTSGKAGELFF
NA	TRBV7-9	TRBJ1-1	NA	TGTGCCAGCAGCCTCAAAGCCAACACTGAAGCTTTCTTT	CASSLKANTEAFF
NA	TRBV27	TRBJ2-7	NA	TGTGCCAGCAGTTCGGGAACAGGGTACTACGAGCAGTACTTC	CASSSGTGYYEQYF
NA	TRBV2	TRBJ2-7	NA	TGTGCCAGCAGTGAAGCACCAGGATACGAGCAGTACTTC	CASSEAPGYEQYF
NA	TRBV7-9	TRBJ2-1	NA	TGTGCCAGCGTCGACAGGAGCTCCTACAATGAGCAGTTCTTC	CASVDRSSYNEQFF
TRBD2	TRBV7-3	TRBJ2-2	NA	TGTGCCAGCTCCGGGAGCGGGAGGAGTACCGGGGAGCTGTTTTTT	CASSGSGRSTGELFF
TRBD2	TRBV15	TRBJ2-1	NA	TGTGCCACCAGCAGAGATCATAGACTAGCGGGGTACAATGAGCAGTTCTTC	CATSRDHRLAGYNEQFF
NA	TRBV5-1	TRBJ2-3	NA	TGCGCCAGCAGCCAGGACTATAGCACAGATACGCAGTATTTT	CASSQDYSTDTQYF
NA	TRBV12-5	TRBJ1-1	NA	TGTGCTAGTGGTTTGTACCCAGGGAACACTGAAGCTTTCTTT	CASGLYPGNTEAFF
NA	TRBV20-1	TRBJ1-1	NA	TGCAGTGCTCCAGGGAACACTGAAGCTTTCTTT	CSAPGNTEAFF
TRBD1	TRBV9	TRBJ2-1	NA	TGTGCCAGCAGCGCCTCCGGGACAGGGTACGATGAGCAGTTCTTC	CASSASGTGYDEQFF
TRBD1	TRBV6-5	TRBJ1-1	NA	TGTGCCACCCAGGGGGCCCCGACCTTAAACACTGAAGCTTTCTTT	CATQGAPTLNTEAFF
NA	TRBV4-1	TRBJ1-1	NA	TGCGCCAGCAGCCAAGCCCCAGGGGACCCGAACACTGAAGCTTTCTTT	CASSQAPGDPNTEAFF
NA	TRBV10-3	TRBJ2-7	few	TGTGCCACCCGGCCCGAGGGGACAACCTACGAGCAGTACTTC	CATRPEGTTYEQYF
NA	TRBV6-1	TRBJ1-3	NA	TGTGCCAGCACCGAGAGACTATCTGGAAACACCATATATTTT	CASTERLSGNTIYF
NA	TRBV29-1	TRBJ2-5	NA	TGCAGCGTTGAAGATGGGGGAGGCCAAGAGACCCAGTACTTC	CSVEDGGGQETQYF
NA	TRBV30	TRBJ1-1	NA	TGTGCCTGGGGGTCGGGGGGCCGCACTGAAGCTTTCTTT	CAWGSGGRTEAFF
NA	TRBV7-9	TRBJ1-1	NA	TGTGCCAGCAGCTTATCAGGGAACACTGAAGCTTTCTTT	CASSLSGNTEAFF
TRBD1	TRBV5-1	TRBJ1-1	few	TGCGCCAGCAGCTTAAGCAGGGGGGATGGCACTGAAGCTTTCTTT	CASSLSRGDGTEAFF
TRBD1	TRBV5-4	TRBJ2-7	NA	TGTGCCAGCAGCTCCCAAGGACAGGGAACCTACGAGCAGTACTTC	CASSSQGQGTYEQYF
TRBD2	TRBV7-9	TRBJ2-3	NA	TGTGCCAGCAGACCGATTACCTTAGCGGGAGCTACGGATACGCAGTATTTT	CASRPITLAGATDTQYF
TRBD1	TRBV5-1	TRBJ1-1	NA	TGCGCCAGCAGCCCGACAGGGACCGAAGCTTTCTTT	CASSPTGTEAFF
NA	TRBV25-1	TRBJ2-3	NA	TGTGCCAGCACCAGACAGTGTATTCCAGATACGCAGTATTTT	CASTRQCIPDTQYF
TRBD1	TRBV28	TRBJ1-4	NA	TGTGCCAGCAATGGACAGGGGTTAGGAAAACTGTTTTTT	CASNGQGLGKLFF
TRBD1	TRBV5-4	TRBJ1-1	NA	TGTGCCAGCAGCTTCTCAGGGACAGGGGGCGCGAGGAGGACTGAAGCTTTCTTT	CASSFSGTGGARRTEAFF
TRBD2	TRBV10-3	TRBJ2-7	NA	TGTGCCATCAGCCGACTAGCGGGAGACTACGAGCAGTACTTC	CAISRLAGDYEQYF
NA	TRBV29-1	TRBJ2-4	NA	TGCAGCGTGATACTAATTAGCGGAAGAGTAAACATTCAGTACTTC	CSVILISGRVNIQYF
NA	TRBV4-2	TRBJ2-2	NA	TGTGCCAGCAGCCAAGTGGCAGGGGACCAACTATTACCGAACACCGGGGAGCTGTTTTTT	CASSQVAGDQLLPNTGELFF
TRBD2	TRBV30	TRBJ2-7	NA	TGTGCCGGAGTCGTTAGCGGGAGGGCATTAGAGCAGTACTTC	CAGVVSGRALEQYF
NA	TRBV6-5	TRBJ1-1	once	TGTGCCAGCAGTTACACCGTCGGCGGGTCTCGGGCTGAAGCTTTCTTT	CASSYTVGGSRAEAFF
NA	TRBV6-5	TRBJ1-1	NA	TGTGCCAGCAGTTCTCCAGGGGAGCCGAACACTGAAGCTTTCTTT	CASSSPGEPNTEAFF
NA	TRBV6-1	TRBJ1-2	NA	TGTGCCAGCAGTGAATGGGCCCCGAGTAGCGATGGCTACACCTTC	CASSEWAPSSDGYTF
NA	TRBV2	TRBJ1-2	NA	TGTGCCAGCAGTTATCGGAGAATTGATGGCTACACCTTC	CASSYRRIDGYTF
TRBD1	TRBV2	TRBJ1-2	once	TGTGCCAGCACCCTACAGGGGCCCTATGGCTACACCTTC	CASTLQGPYGYTF
TRBD1	TRBV4-2	TRBJ1-5	NA	TGTGCCAGCAGCCAAGCCGACAGGGATGATGGCAATCAGCCCCAGCATTTT	CASSQADRDDGNQPQHF
NA	TRBV18	TRBJ1-2	NA	TGTGCCAGCTCACCTTCCCCGGGTTATGGCTACACCTTC	CASSPSPGYGYTF
NA	TRBV4-1	TRBJ1-5	NA	TGCGCCAGCAGCCACAAGCTTATTGATCAGCCCCAGCATTTT	CASSHKLIDQPQHF
NA	TRBV28	TRBJ1-6	NA	TGTGCCAGCAACATAAATAATTCACCCCTCCACTTT	CASNINNSPLHF
NA	TRBV7-2	TRBJ2-7	NA	TGTGCCAGCAGCTTCACGGGAAGTACCTACGAGCAGTACTTC	CASSFTGSTYEQYF
NA	TRBV25-1	TRBJ2-1	NA	TGTGCCAGCAGTGCCCCGACAGCCTACAATGAGCAGTTCTTC	CASSAPTAYNEQFF
NA	TRBV12-5	TRBJ2-1	NA	TGTGCTAGTGCCCGCATGGGGCAATACAATGAGCAGTTCTTC	CASARMGQYNEQFF